The 30 T cell receptor beta chains given below trace back to one sample, sequenced in a study of T cell changes during pregnancy in multiple sclerosis. Using immunoSEQ multiplex PCR, the repertoire was profiled, and TCRdb retains in-frame clones only, with some absent. The repertoire holds about 40,000 clones, with about nine tenths as singletons. Sequenced here: CD4+ T cells from peripheral blood mononuclear cells, sampled in the first trimester of pregnancy. These receptors were obtained from a female donor with multiple sclerosis, enrolled in a pregnancy study.

This rearrangement joins TRBV18 to TRBJ1-1; D gene uncertain. The V gene's germline CDR1 is KGHSH and CDR2 LQKENI. The V end was cut by 5 bases, the J end by 6 bases, with 19 bases between. This CDR3 has 15 residues. CDR3 sequence reads: CASSSVLHSSAEAFF. CDR3 DNA: TGTGCCAGCTCATCGGTTCTTCATTCGTCGGCTGAAGCTTTCTTT.

V gene TRBV12-5 combines with J gene TRBJ2-6; 11 bases match TRBD1. The ends lost 6 bases at V and 2 bases at J; junction bases unmatched: 3. CDR1 is LGHNT, CDR2 FRNRAP, per germline. The CDR3 covers 16 residues. CDR3 coding DNA: TGTGCTAGTGGGCGGGACAGGGGGGCTGGGGCCAACGTCCTGACTTTC. It yields the protein CASGRDRGAGANVLTF.

There are a few counts of this clone. The genes are TRBV7-2 and TRBJ1-1; D gene uncertain. Germline V CDR1 and CDR2: SGHTA, FQGNSA. V was clipped by 6 bases and J by 10 bases, with 18 bases between them. The CDR3 is 13 residues long. Here the CDR3 DNA reads TGTGCCAGCAGGACCTTAGGAGTTGTGCGAGCTTTCTTT. This translates into CASRTLGVVRAFF. The complete variable domain, with remaining parts taken from reference TRBV7-2 and TRBJ1-1, reads GAGVSQSPSNKVTEKGKDVELRCDPISGHTALYWYRQSLGQGLEFLIYFQGNSAPDKSGLPSDRFSAERTGGSVSTLTIQRTQQEDSAVYLCASRTLGVVRAFFGQGTRLTVV.

The chain uses TRBV7-2 and TRBJ1-4, with D tentatively TRBD1 (5 bases). Trimming stripped 5 bases from V and 5 bases from J, with 18 bases between. The germline V gene encodes CDR1 SGHTA and CDR2 FQGNSA. The CDR3 runs 16 residues. This chain's CDR3 is CASSPRQPSPNEKLFF. In DNA, the CDR3 is TGTGCCAGCAGCCCCCGACAGCCCTCCCCAAATGAAAAACTGTTTTTT.

The chain employs TRBV5-1 and TRBJ1-1; 7 bases are a match to TRBD1. V lost 4 bases to trimming and J lost 1 base; unmatched junction nucleotides: 7. Germline CDR1 and CDR2: SGHRS and YFSETQ. CDR3 length: 15 amino acids. CDR3 in amino acids: CASSPTGTANTEAFF. DNA of the CDR3: TGCGCCAGCAGCCCCACCGGGACAGCGAACACTGAAGCTTTCTTT.

The chain links TRBV4-2 to TRBJ2-7, with TRBD2 as a possible D gene (6 bases). Trimming removed 1 base from V and 4 bases from J, with 14 bases in between. Germline-derived CDR1 and CDR2 are LGHNA and YNFKEQ. This CDR3 has 15 amino acids. The CDR3 here is CASSQGKGGGYEQYF. The CDR3 nucleotides read TGTGCCAGCAGCCAAGGGAAGGGAGGAGGATACGAGCAGTACTTC.

The J gene is TRBJ2-5, the V gene TRBV18; tentatively, D is TRBD2 (5 bases). Germline V CDR1 and CDR2: KGHSH, LQKENI. The CDR3 extends over 17 amino acids. Trimming took 2 bases from V and 2 from J, leaving 18 bases between them. The CDR3 DNA sequence: TGTGCCAGCTCACCAGGGCTCGGGGTCCCGGGGCAAGAGACCCAGTACTTC. Translating it yields CASSPGLGVPGQETQYF.

V and J are TRBV6-1 and TRBJ2-2; D is possibly TRBD1 (6 bases). Trimming shortened V by 2 bases and J by 3 bases, and 16 bases separated the two germline ends. Germline V lookup: CDR1 MNHNS, CDR2 SASEGT. CDR3 size: 17 residues. The CDR3 sequence is CASSESADSYDTGELFF. Written as DNA, the CDR3 is TGTGCCAGCAGTGAATCTGCGGACAGCTATGACACCGGGGAGCTGTTTTTT.

The rearrangement uses TRBV5-4 and TRBJ2-2; 7 bases are a match to TRBD1. The CDR3 totals 15 residues. Germline CDR1 SGHNT, CDR2 YYREEE (reference sequence). Unmatched junction bases numbered 6, after V lost 4 bases and J lost 3 bases. CDR3 in DNA: TGTGCCAGCAGCCGGGGACAGAGGGACACCGGGGAGCTGTTTTTT. It translates to CASSRGQRDTGELFF.

In this sample, this clone turned up once. The genes are TRBV9 and TRBJ2-5; 8 bases fit TRBD2. Germline V gene lookup returns CDR1 SGDLS and CDR2 YYNGEE. CDR3 size: 14 residues. V gave up 4 bases and J gave up 4 bases; unmatched junction bases: 6. CDR3 in DNA: TGTGCCAGCAGCTTCGACGGACTAGCAGAGACCCAGTACTTC. Its translation is CASSFDGLAETQYF.

J is TRBJ2-7 and V is TRBV18, with a tentative D call TRBD1 (6 bases). The CDR3 has 14 residues. Germline lookup yields CDR1 KGHSH and CDR2 LQKENI. Between the trimmed V and J ends, which lost 1 base and 2 bases, there was a span of 9 bases. Here the CDR3 DNA reads TGTGCCAGCTCACCACGGCAGGGGCCCTACGAGCAGTACTTC. This gives the protein CASSPRQGPYEQYF.

The chain links TRBV9 to TRBJ1-3, with D tentatively TRBD1 (6 bases). The V and J ends lost 3 bases and 0 bases respectively, with 13 bases between them. This CDR3 spans 16 amino acids. CDR1 is SGDLS, CDR2 YYNGEE, per germline. In DNA form, the CDR3 reads TGTGCCAGCAGCGCCCAGGGGCCTTACTCTGGAAACACCATATATTTT. This gives the protein CASSAQGPYSGNTIYF.

This clone came up once. This chain connects TRBV5-1 to TRBJ2-5, with 7 bases lining up with TRBD1. The germline V gene has CDR1 SGHRS and CDR2 YFSETQ. The ends lost 4 bases at V and 4 bases at J; junction bases unmatched: 4. This CDR3 comprises 13 residues. As DNA, the CDR3 is TGCGCCAGCAGCCTGGCAGGGGGAGAGACCCAGTACTTC. Translated, it gives CASSLAGGETQYF.

Here the CDR3 DNA reads TGTGCCAGCTTGAAGGGGTGGAACACTGAAGCTTTCTTT. Translating it yields CASLKGWNTEAFF. The V and J genes are TRBV7-6 and TRBJ1-1, with D possibly TRBD1 on 5 matching bases. The CDR3 runs to 13 residues. CDR1 and CDR2 from the germline V gene are SGHVS and FNYEAQ. The ends were cut back, 8 bases at V and 1 base at J, with 11 bases in the middle.

This clone has only a few counts. The chain links TRBV18 to TRBJ1-5; no definite D call. V lost 6 bases and J lost 0, with 9 bases in between. CDR1 is KGHSH and CDR2 is LQKENI in the germline V gene. This CDR3 has 14 residues. The CDR3 coding sequence is TGTGCCAGCTCCCCCGGGGATAGCAATCAGCCCCAGCATTTT. Its translation is CASSPGDSNQPQHF.

The gene calls are TRBV4-2 and TRBJ2-2; tentative D call: TRBD2 (5 bases). Germline V gene sequence: CDR1 LGHNA, CDR2 YNFKEQ. V was cut by 3 bases and J by 3 bases, with 17 bases left in between. The CDR3 has 17 residues. CDR3 protein: CASSQARGKVYTGELFF. For the CDR3, the DNA is TGTGCCAGCAGCCAGGCCCGGGGAAAAGTTTACACCGGGGAGCTGTTTTTT.

The gene calls are TRBV19 and TRBJ2-1; TRBD2 agrees at 8 bases. The V and J ends lost 4 bases and 8 bases, in that order; junction bases with no gene match: 16. The germline CDR1 and CDR2 sequences are LNHDA and SQIVND (reference sequence). The CDR3 has 17 amino acids. The CDR3 is CASSRLPSGGGWDEQFF. CDR3 nucleotide sequence: TGTGCCAGTAGTAGACTCCCTTCGGGAGGGGGTTGGGATGAGCAGTTCTTC.

This clone was observed a single time. The chain recombines TRBV9 with TRBJ1-2, with no clear D. This CDR3 has 14 residues. V lost 3 bases to trimming and J lost 4 bases, with 13 bases between them. The V gene's germline CDR1 is SGDLS and CDR2 YYNGEE. The CDR3 reads CASSGVGLGYGYTF. The CDR3 DNA sequence: TGTGCCAGCAGCGGGGTGGGCCTGGGCTATGGCTACACCTTC.

The rearrangement joins TRBV9 to TRBJ1-4; the D gene is possibly TRBD1 (6 bases). The CDR3 contains 14 residues. In germline, CDR1 is SGDLS, CDR2 YYNGEE. V lost 8 bases to trimming and J lost 7 bases, with 18 bases between them. CDR3 nucleotide sequence: TGTGCCAGTTCCAGACAGGACGGTATTGAAAAACTGTTTTTT. Translation: CASSRQDGIEKLFF.

J is TRBJ2-3 and V is TRBV18, with 11 nucleotides matching TRBD2. The CDR3 consists of 17 residues. Per the germline V gene, CDR1 is KGHSH and CDR2 is LQKENI. Trimming removed 5 bases from V and 1 base from J; junction bases left unmatched: 8. CDR3 protein: CASSTKLAGGRTDTQYF. The CDR3 DNA follows: TGTGCCAGCTCAACAAAGCTAGCGGGAGGACGCACAGATACGCAGTATTTT.

The chain links TRBV5-6 to TRBJ2-5; 9 nucleotides agree with TRBD1. V lost 4 bases to trimming and J lost 4 bases; unmatched junction nucleotides: 11. The CDR3 is made up of 16 amino acids. The germline gives CDR1 SGHDT, CDR2 YYEEEE. In DNA form, the CDR3 reads TGTGCCAGCAGCCCCTCATGGGACAGGGATGGAGAGACCCAGTACTTC. This translates into CASSPSWDRDGETQYF.

The CDR3 DNA sequence: TGTGCCAGCAGCGAGACAGAGACTAACTATGGCTACACCTTC. Its translation is CASSETETNYGYTF. The rearrangement uses TRBV7-8 and TRBJ1-2, with D possibly TRBD1 on 5 matching bases. From germline, CDR1 is SGHVS and CDR2 FQNEAQ. With 5 bases removed from V and 0 bases from J, the gap between germline ends came to 10 bases. The CDR3 totals 14 residues.

The chain combines TRBV5-1 with TRBJ2-7; weak D call: TRBD1 (6 bases). The length of the CDR3 is 15 residues. V gave up 2 bases and J gave up 7 bases, with 19 bases separating them. Per germline, CDR1 SGHRS and CDR2 YFSETQ. This CDR3 reads CASSLSTGGTGEQYF. The CDR3 DNA sequence: TGCGCCAGCAGCTTATCGACAGGCGGCACGGGGGAGCAGTACTTC.

The chain carries TRBV7-2 and TRBJ1-3; D is perhaps TRBD1 (5 bases). V shed 5 bases and J shed 0 bases, with 17 bases lying between them. Germline values: CDR1 SGHTA, CDR2 FQGNSA. This CDR3 spans 17 amino acids. CDR3 sequence reads: CASSPGGPIISGNTIYF. DNA for the CDR3: TGTGCCAGCAGCCCCGGGGGACCCATAATCTCTGGAAACACCATATATTTT. Together with reference TRBV7-2 and TRBJ1-3, the CDR3 gives the full variable domain: GAGVSQSPSNKVTEKGKDVELRCDPISGHTALYWYRQSLGQGLEFLIYFQGNSAPDKSGLPSDRFSAERTGGSVSTLTIQRTQQEDSAVYLCASSPGGPIISGNTIYFGEGSWLTVV.

The chain combines TRBV6-1 with TRBJ2-7; no clear D. The V gene's germline CDR1 is MNHNS and CDR2 SASEGT. The V end lost 6 bases, the J end lost 0 bases, and 9 bases lay between the germline ends. There are 13 residues in the CDR3. CDR3 nucleotides: TGTGCCAGCAGGGCGGCGAGCTCCTACGAGCAGTACTTC. This translates into CASRAASSYEQYF.

The chain carries TRBV2 and TRBJ2-5, with D possibly matching TRBD2 (5 bases). This CDR3 comprises 12 residues. CDR1 is SNHLY and CDR2 is FYNNEI in the germline V gene. V was pared by 7 bases and J by 4 bases, with 10 bases between. Here the CDR3 reads CASNRGLETQYF. The CDR3 DNA follows: TGTGCCAGCAATCGGGGTTTAGAGACCCAGTACTTC.

The chain couples TRBV7-9 to TRBJ1-1, with 7 nucleotides matching TRBD1. The CDR3 spans 14 residues. V trimming: 4 bases; J trimming: 0 bases; junction bases outside the gene matches: 2. The V gene's germline CDR1 is SEHNR and CDR2 FQNEAQ (reference sequence). This chain's CDR3 is CASSWGTVNTEAFF. The CDR3 region has the DNA TGTGCCAGCAGCTGGGGGACAGTGAACACTGAAGCTTTCTTT.

This clone has only one observation. The J gene is TRBJ2-3, the V gene TRBV7-9; no clear D. Germline V CDR1 and CDR2: SEHNR, FQNEAQ (reference sequence). The CDR3 runs to 12 residues. Trimming left V 2 bases short and J 4 bases short, with 4 bases between. The chain's CDR3 is CASSLSADTQYF. The CDR3 region has the DNA TGTGCCAGCAGCTTAAGCGCAGATACGCAGTATTTT.

A single count supports this clone. The chain joins TRBV7-8 to TRBJ1-2; the match to TRBD1 covers 7 bases. Germline V lookup: CDR1 SGHVS, CDR2 FQNEAQ. The CDR3 loop spans 13 amino acids. The V gene end was trimmed by 2 bases and the J gene end by 5 bases; junction bases not matched to a gene: 2. CDR3 sequence reads: CASSLQGDYGYTF. The CDR3 coding sequence is TGTGCCAGCAGCTTACAGGGGGATTATGGCTACACCTTC. The entire variable domain, with the rest obtained from reference TRBV7-8 and TRBJ1-2, is as follows: GAGVSQSPRYKVAKRGQDVALRCDPISGHVSLFWYQQALGQGPEFLTYFQNEAQLDKSGLPSDRFFAERPEGSVSTLKIQRTQQEDSAVYLCASSLQGDYGYTFGSGTRLTVV.

The chain is built from TRBV6-1 and TRBJ1-4; D is uncertain. CDR1 is MNHNS and CDR2 is SASEGT in the germline V gene. This CDR3 region has 13 residues. With 4 bases removed from V and 8 bases from J, the gap between germline ends came to 11 bases. CDR3 sequence reads: CASSAVGPEKLFF. CDR3 nucleotide sequence: TGTGCCAGCAGTGCAGTTGGGCCCGAAAAACTGTTTTTT.